The clone carrying this TCR beta chain was counted at least ten times. The antigen is undetermined. This CDR3 is 15 amino acids long. Germline lookup yields CDR1 SGHVS and CDR2 FQNEAQ. The V gene lost 5 bases and the J gene lost 3 bases, with 17 bases spanning the gap. This sample was included in a study of T cells in Graves' hyperthyroidism and ophthalmopathy. General study results and limits: The blood repertoire included most of the expanded thyroid clonotypes above 0.001.

In patients aged 18 to 65, hyperthyroidism was newly diagnosed, with duration under 2 months. What was amplified from RNA transcripts were TCR beta CDR3 regions. HTBI primers were used for first-round RT-PCR of the TCR CDR3. Each CDR3 protein is one row after TCRdb ran MiXCR on the multiplex PCR reads. Of roughly 380,000 distinct CDR3 sequences detected, over 11% appear once; the ten largest clones hold 8% to 13%. The genes are TRBV7-8 and TRBJ2-7, with D uncertain. Material: blood. The TCR was taken from a woman in her fifties or sixties with Graves' hyperthyroidism. The CDR3 spells CASSRRGSLDYEQYF. Here the CDR3 DNA reads TGTGCCAGCAGCCGACGAGGCTCGCTAGACTACGAGCAGTACTTC.